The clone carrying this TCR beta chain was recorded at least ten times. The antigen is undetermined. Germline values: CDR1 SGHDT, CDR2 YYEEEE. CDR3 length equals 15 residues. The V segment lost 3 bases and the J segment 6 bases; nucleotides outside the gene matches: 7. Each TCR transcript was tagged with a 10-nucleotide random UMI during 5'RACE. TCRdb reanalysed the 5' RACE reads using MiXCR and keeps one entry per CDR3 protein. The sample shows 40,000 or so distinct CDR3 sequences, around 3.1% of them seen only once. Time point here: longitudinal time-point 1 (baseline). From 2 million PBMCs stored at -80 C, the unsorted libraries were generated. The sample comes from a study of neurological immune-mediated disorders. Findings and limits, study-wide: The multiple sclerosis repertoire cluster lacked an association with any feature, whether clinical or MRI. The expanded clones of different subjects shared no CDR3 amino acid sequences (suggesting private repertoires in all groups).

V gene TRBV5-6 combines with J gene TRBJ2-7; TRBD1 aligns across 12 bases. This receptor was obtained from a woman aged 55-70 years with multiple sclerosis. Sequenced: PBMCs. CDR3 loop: CASSSPGQGAFEQYF. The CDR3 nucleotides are TGTGCCAGCAGCTCCCCGGGACAGGGGGCTTTCGAGCAGTACTTC.